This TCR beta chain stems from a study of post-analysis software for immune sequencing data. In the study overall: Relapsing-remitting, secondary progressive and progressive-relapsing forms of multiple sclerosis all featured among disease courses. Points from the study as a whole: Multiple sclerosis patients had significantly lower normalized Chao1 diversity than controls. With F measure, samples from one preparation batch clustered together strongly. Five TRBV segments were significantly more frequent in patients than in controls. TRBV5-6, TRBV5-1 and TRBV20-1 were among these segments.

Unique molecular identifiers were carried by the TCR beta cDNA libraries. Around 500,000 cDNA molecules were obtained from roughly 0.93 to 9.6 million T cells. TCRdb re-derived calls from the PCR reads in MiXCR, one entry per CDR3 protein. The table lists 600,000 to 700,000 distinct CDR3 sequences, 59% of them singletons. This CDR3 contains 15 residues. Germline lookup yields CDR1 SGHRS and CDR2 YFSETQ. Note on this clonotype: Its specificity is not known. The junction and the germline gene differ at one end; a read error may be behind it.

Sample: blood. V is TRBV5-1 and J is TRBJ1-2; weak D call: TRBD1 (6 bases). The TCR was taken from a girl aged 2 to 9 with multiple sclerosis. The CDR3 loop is CASSLDLRGMDGYTF. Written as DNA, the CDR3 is TGCGCCAGCAGCTTGGATCTCAGGGGAATGGATGGTTACACCTTC.